This is a list of T cell receptor beta chains from one sample in a study of beta chain features in type 1 diabetes. Generated by immunoSEQ multiplex PCR, the TCRdb table keeps only in-frame clones and is missing some. The table lists about 160,000 clones, around 8% of them singletons. Sequenced input: central memory CD4+ T cells from blood. These receptors originate from a woman aged 40 to 50 with type 1 diabetes. Both conserved end residues are part of each CDR3. The D gene is left open where the match is weak. Clone size is stated in some rows and not others, as once, few, many or a class when expanded.

clone size: -; D gene: -; V gene: TRBV2; J gene: TRBJ1-2; CDR3 protein: CASSEPTAVGYTF; CDR3 DNA: TGTGCCAGCAGTGAACCAACAGCTGTAGGCTACACCTTC
clone size: -; D gene: -; V gene: TRBV29-1; J gene: TRBJ1-1; CDR3 protein: CSVGRGDTEAFF; CDR3 DNA: TGCAGCGTGGGGAGGGGTGACACTGAAGCTTTCTTT
clone size: many; D gene: -; V gene: TRBV7-2; J gene: TRBJ1-6; CDR3 protein: CASSPRDDRWNSPLHF; CDR3 DNA: TGTGCCAGCAGTCCTAGAGACGATCGGTGGAATTCACCCCTCCACTTT
clone size: many; D gene: TRBD1; V gene: TRBV28; J gene: TRBJ1-5; CDR3 protein: CASSVTGAVQPQHF; CDR3 DNA: TGTGCCAGCAGCGTGACAGGGGCCGTGCAGCCCCAGCATTTT
clone size: few; D gene: TRBD1; V gene: TRBV2; J gene: TRBJ1-1; CDR3 protein: CASSVTGQDTEAFF; CDR3 DNA: TGTGCCAGCAGTGTAACGGGACAGGACACTGAAGCTTTCTTT
clone size: few; D gene: -; V gene: TRBV5-4; J gene: TRBJ2-2; CDR3 protein: CASSLGLGTANTGELFF; CDR3 DNA: TGTGCCAGCAGCTTGGGGTTGGGCACAGCGAACACCGGGGAGCTGTTTTTT
clone size: -; D gene: -; V gene: TRBV6-6; J gene: TRBJ1-5; CDR3 protein: CASSTNQPQHF; CDR3 DNA: TGTGCCAGCAGTACTAATCAGCCCCAGCATTTT
clone size: -; D gene: TRBD1; V gene: TRBV10-3; J gene: TRBJ2-3; CDR3 protein: CAIMGDDRGVADTQYF; CDR3 DNA: TGTGCCATCATGGGGGACGACAGGGGGGTCGCAGATACGCAGTATTTT
clone size: -; D gene: -; V gene: TRBV6-6; J gene: TRBJ1-2; CDR3 protein: CASSYSPPVVGYTF; CDR3 DNA: TGTGCCAGCAGTTACTCTCCCCCCGTCGTGGGCTACACCTTC
clone size: -; D gene: -; V gene: TRBV7-2; J gene: TRBJ2-3; CDR3 protein: CASGLTSDTQYF; CDR3 DNA: TGTGCCAGCGGGCTTACAAGCGATACGCAGTATTTT
clone size: -; D gene: TRBD1; V gene: TRBV7-9; J gene: TRBJ1-1; CDR3 protein: CASSTGQGADTEAFF; CDR3 DNA: TGTGCCAGCAGTACAGGACAGGGGGCGGACACTGAAGCTTTCTTT
clone size: -; D gene: -; V gene: TRBV27; J gene: TRBJ2-4; CDR3 protein: CASSPYTGGAKNIQYF; CDR3 DNA: TGTGCCAGCAGTCCGTACACCGGGGGAGCCAAAAACATTCAGTACTTC
clone size: few; D gene: TRBD1; V gene: TRBV5-4; J gene: TRBJ1-2; CDR3 protein: CASSRDRGPYGYTF; CDR3 DNA: TGTGCCAGCAGCAGGGACAGGGGGCCGTATGGCTACACCTTC
clone size: -; D gene: -; V gene: TRBV5-1; J gene: TRBJ2-5; CDR3 protein: CASSLPGETQYF; CDR3 DNA: TGCGCCAGCAGCCTCCCCGGAGAGACCCAGTACTTC
clone size: few; D gene: TRBD1; V gene: TRBV2; J gene: TRBJ2-2; CDR3 protein: CASSPGQGVAGELFF; CDR3 DNA: TGTGCCAGCAGTCCGGGACAGGGTGTAGCCGGGGAGCTGTTTTTT
clone size: -; D gene: -; V gene: TRBV9; J gene: TRBJ1-2; CDR3 protein: CASTRGPATDYGYTF; CDR3 DNA: TGTGCCAGCACCCGAGGTCCAGCGACCGACTATGGCTACACCTTC
clone size: few; D gene: -; V gene: TRBV7-9; J gene: TRBJ2-6; CDR3 protein: CASSRTPGDSGANVLTF; CDR3 DNA: TGTGCCAGCAGCAGGACACCGGGAGACTCTGGGGCCAACGTCCTGACTTTC
clone size: -; D gene: TRBD1; V gene: TRBV7-3; J gene: TRBJ1-2; CDR3 protein: CASSDQGAVDGYTF; CDR3 DNA: TGTGCCAGCAGCGACCAGGGGGCGGTTGATGGCTACACCTTC
clone size: -; D gene: TRBD1; V gene: TRBV14; J gene: TRBJ2-5; CDR3 protein: CASRRTGASETQYF; CDR3 DNA: TGTGCCAGCAGGCGGACAGGGGCGAGTGAGACCCAGTACTTC
clone size: -; D gene: TRBD1; V gene: TRBV7-2; J gene: TRBJ2-7; CDR3 protein: CASSPGTGGSYEQYF; CDR3 DNA: TGTGCCAGCAGCCCAGGGACAGGCGGGTCCTACGAGCAGTACTTC
clone size: -; D gene: TRBD2; V gene: TRBV29-1; J gene: TRBJ2-7; CDR3 protein: CSVDGTSGYEQYF; CDR3 DNA: TGCAGCGTTGATGGGACTAGCGGCTACGAGCAGTACTTC